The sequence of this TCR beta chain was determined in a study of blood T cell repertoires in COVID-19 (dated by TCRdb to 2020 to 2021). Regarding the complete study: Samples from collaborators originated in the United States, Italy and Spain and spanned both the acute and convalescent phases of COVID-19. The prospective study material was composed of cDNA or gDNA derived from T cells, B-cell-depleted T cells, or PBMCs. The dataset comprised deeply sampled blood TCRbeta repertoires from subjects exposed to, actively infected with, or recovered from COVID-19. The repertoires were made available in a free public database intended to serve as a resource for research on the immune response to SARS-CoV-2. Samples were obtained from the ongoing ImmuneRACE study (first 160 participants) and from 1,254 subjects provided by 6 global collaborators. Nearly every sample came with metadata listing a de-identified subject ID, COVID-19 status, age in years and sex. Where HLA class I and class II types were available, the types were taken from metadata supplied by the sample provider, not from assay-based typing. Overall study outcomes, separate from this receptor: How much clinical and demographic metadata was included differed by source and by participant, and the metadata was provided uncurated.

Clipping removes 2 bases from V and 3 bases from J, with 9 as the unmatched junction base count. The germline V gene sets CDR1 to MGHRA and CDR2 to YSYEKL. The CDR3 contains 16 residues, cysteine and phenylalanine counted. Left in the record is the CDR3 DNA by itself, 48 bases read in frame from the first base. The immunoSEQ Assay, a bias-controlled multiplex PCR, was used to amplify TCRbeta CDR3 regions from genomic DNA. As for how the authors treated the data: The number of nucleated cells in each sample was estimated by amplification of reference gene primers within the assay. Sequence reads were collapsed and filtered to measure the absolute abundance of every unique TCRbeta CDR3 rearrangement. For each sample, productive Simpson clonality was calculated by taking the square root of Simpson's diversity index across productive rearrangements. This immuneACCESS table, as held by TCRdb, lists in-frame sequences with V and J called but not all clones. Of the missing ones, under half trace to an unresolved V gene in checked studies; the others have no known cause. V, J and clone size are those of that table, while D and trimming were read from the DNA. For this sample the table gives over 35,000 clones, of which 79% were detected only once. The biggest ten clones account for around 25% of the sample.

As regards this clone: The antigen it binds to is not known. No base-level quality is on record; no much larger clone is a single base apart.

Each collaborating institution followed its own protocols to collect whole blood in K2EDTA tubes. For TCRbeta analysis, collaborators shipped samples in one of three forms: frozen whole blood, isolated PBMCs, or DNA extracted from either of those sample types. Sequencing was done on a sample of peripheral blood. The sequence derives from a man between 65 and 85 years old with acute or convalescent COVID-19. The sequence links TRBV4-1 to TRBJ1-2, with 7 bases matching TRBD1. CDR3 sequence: CASSQSWTGQYYGYTF. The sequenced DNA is TGCGCCAGCAGCCAATCATGGACAGGACAGTACTATGGCTACACCTTC.